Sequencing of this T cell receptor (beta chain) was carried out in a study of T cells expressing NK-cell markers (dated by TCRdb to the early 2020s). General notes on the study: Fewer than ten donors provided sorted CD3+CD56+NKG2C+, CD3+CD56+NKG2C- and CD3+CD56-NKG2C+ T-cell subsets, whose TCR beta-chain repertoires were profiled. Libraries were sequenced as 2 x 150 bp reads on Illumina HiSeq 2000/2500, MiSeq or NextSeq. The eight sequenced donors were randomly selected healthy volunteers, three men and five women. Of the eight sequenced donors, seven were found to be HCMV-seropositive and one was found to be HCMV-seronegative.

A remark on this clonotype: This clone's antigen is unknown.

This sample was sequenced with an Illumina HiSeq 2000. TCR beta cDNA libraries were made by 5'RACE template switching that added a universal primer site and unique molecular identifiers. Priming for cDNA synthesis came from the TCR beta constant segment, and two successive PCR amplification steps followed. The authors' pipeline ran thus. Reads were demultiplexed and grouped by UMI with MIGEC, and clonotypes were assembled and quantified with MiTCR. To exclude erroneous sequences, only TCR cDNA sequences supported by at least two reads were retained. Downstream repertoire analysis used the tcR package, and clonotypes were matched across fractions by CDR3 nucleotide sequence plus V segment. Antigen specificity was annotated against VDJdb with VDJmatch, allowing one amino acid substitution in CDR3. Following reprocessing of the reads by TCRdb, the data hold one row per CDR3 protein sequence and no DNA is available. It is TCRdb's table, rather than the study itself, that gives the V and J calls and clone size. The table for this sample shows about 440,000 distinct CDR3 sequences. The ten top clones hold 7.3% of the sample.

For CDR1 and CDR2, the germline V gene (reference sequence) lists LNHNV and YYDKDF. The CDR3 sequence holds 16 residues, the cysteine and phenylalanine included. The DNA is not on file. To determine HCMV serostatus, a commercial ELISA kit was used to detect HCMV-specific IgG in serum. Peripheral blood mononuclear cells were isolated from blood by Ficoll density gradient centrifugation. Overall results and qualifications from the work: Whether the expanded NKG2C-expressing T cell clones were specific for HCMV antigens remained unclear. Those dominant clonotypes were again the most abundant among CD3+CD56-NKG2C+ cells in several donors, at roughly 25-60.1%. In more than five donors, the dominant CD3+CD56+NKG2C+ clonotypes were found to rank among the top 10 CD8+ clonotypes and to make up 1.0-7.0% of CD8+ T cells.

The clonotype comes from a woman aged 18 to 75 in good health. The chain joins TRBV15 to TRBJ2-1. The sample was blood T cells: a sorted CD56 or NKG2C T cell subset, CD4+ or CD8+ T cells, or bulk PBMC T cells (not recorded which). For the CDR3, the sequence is CATSRGVGSSYNEQFF.